This T cell receptor (beta chain) originates from a study of T cells in Graves' hyperthyroidism and ophthalmopathy. Whole-study results and caveats: Among clonotypes expanded in thyroid above 0.001, most were also found in blood.

In the case of this clonotype: Its cognate antigen is unknown.

In making diagnoses, clinical symptoms, serum thyroxine and TRAb, thyroid ultrasound and orbital computed tomography were all used. Germline lookup yields CDR1 SGHTA and CDR2 FQGNSA. The germline V and J ends were trimmed by 0 bases and 5 bases, with 7 bases remaining between them. The CDR3 is made up of 13 amino acids. RNA transcripts yielded amplified TCR beta CDR3 regions. Using the HTBI primer set, a first-round RT-PCR was run on the TCR CDR3. TCRdb fed the multiplex PCR reads into MiXCR, producing one record per CDR3 protein. The table has approximately 600,000 distinct CDR3 sequences, 14% to 15% seen once.

The TCR comes from a woman between 35 and 50 years old with Graves' ophthalmopathy. The J gene is TRBJ2-5, the V gene TRBV7-2; D not resolved. Sequenced sample: blood. The CDR3 DNA reads as TGTGCCAGCAGCTTAGCGCAGTTGGAGACCCAGTACTTC. Its translation: CASSLAQLETQYF.